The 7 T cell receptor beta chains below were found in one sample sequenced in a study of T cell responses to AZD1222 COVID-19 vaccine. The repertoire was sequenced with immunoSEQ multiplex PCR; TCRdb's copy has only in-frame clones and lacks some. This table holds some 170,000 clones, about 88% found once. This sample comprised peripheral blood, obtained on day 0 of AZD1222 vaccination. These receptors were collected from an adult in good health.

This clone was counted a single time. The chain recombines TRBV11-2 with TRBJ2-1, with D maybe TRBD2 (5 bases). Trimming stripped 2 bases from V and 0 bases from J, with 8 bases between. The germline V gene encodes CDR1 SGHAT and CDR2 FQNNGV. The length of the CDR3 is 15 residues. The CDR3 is CASSLITSSYNEQFF. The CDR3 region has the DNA TGTGCCAGCAGCTTAATCACTAGCTCCTACAATGAGCAGTTCTTC.

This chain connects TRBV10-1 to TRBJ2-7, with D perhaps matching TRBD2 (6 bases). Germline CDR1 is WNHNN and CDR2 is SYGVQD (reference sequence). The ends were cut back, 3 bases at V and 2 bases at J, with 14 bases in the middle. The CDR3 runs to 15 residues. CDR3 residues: CASSEGSEGAYEQYF. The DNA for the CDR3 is TGCGCCAGCAGTGAAGGGTCGGAGGGAGCCTACGAGCAGTACTTC.

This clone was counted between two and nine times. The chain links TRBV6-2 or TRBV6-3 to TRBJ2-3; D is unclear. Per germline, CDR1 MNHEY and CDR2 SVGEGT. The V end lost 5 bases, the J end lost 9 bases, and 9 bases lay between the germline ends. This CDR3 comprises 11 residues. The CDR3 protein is CASSRARTQYF. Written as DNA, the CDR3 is TGTGCCAGCAGTAGAGCCCGAACGCAGTATTTT.

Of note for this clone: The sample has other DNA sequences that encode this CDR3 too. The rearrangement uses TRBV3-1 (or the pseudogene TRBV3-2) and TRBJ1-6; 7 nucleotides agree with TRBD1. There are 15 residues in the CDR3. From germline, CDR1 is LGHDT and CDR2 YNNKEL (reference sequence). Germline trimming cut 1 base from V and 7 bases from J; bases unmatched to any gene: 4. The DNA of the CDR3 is TGTGCCAGCAGCCAAGGACAGGGCGGGAATTCACCCCTCCACTTT. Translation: CASSQGQGGNSPLHF.

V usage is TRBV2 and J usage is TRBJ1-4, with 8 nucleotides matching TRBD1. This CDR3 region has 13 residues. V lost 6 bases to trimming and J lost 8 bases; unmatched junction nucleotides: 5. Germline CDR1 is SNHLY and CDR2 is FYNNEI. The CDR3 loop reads CASRETGVEKLFF. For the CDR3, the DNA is TGTGCCAGCAGGGAGACAGGGGTGGAAAAACTGTTTTTT.

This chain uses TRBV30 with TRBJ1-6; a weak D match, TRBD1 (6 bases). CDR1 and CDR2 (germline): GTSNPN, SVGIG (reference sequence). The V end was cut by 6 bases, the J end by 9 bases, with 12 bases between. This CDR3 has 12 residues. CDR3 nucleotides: TGTGCCTGCCGGGGGGCGACTTCACCCCTCCACTTT. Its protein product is CACRGATSPLHF.

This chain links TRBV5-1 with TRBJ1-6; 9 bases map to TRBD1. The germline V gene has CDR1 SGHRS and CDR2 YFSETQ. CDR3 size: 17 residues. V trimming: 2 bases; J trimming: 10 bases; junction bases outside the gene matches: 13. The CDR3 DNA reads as TGCGCCAGCAGCTTCTCGGGCACAGGGGGCGCGGAGTCACCCCTCCACTTT. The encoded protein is CASSFSGTGGAESPLHF. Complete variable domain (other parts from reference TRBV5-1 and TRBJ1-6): KAGVTQTPRYLIKTRGQQVTLSCSPISGHRSVSWYQQTPGQGLQFLFEYFSETQRNKGNFPGRFSGRQFSNSRSEMNVSTLELGDSALYLCASSFSGTGGAESPLHFGNGTRLTVT.